A selection of T cell receptor beta chains follows, all from one sample in a study of T-cell memory formation after mild COVID-19. TCRdb redid the calling of the 5' RACE reads with MiXCR, one entry per CDR3 protein. The repertoire holds some 210,000 distinct CDR3 sequences, with around 30% as singletons. The source material was PBMCs or a T cell subset sorted from them (not recorded which). Receptor source: an adult woman who had mild COVID-19 (a few samples of this study predate the infection). Cell type and time point are not known. Both conserved end residues are part of each CDR3. The D gene is left open where the match is weak. Rows may omit the clone size; those that give it use once, few, many or a size class.

j_call v_call d_call clone_size cdr3_nt cdr3_aa
TRBJ2-1 TRBV5-1 - few TGCGCCAGCAGCTTGGGTTGGGGGAATGAGCAGTTCTTC CASSLGWGNEQFF
TRBJ1-4 TRBV12-3/TRBV12-4 TRBD1 few TGTGCCAGCAGTCCGCGGACAGGTCAGGGGGAAAAACTGTTTTTT CASSPRTGQGEKLFF
TRBJ2-7 TRBV20-1 TRBD1 few TGCAGTGCTAGTCAGGGGGCAAGTCAGTACTTC CSASQGASQYF
TRBJ2-2 TRBV24-1 - - TGTGCCACCAGTGACCCAACAGCGAACACCGGGGAGCTGTTTTTT CATSDPTANTGELFF
TRBJ2-5 TRBV11-1 TRBD2 few TGTGCCAGCAGCCGGACTAGCGGGAATAACCAAGAGACCCAGTACTTC CASSRTSGNNQETQYF
TRBJ2-1 TRBV11-3 TRBD2 - TGTGCCAGCAGCTCTAGCGGGAGGGCTCTGAGCTCCTACAATGAGCAGTTCTTC CASSSSGRALSSYNEQFF
TRBJ2-7 TRBV2 - - TGTGCCAGCAAGGCGGACAGCGGTACCTACGAGCAGTACTTC CASKADSGTYEQYF
TRBJ1-6 TRBV5-1 TRBD1 - TGCGCCAGCAGCTTAAAGTTAGACGGGACAGGGCGAAATTCACCCCTCCACTTT CASSLKLDGTGRNSPLHF
TRBJ1-2 TRBV23-1 - - TGCGCCAGCACCAAACCCCTTGCGGACTATGGCTACACCTTC CASTKPLADYGYTF
TRBJ2-7 TRBV6-5 TRBD2 few TGTGCCAGCAGAGGACTCCTTAGCGGGGGTTGGATATACTTC CASRGLLSGGWIYF
TRBJ2-3 TRBV6-4 - few TGTGCCAGCAGTGCTGACGGGGGGCTGGGAGATACGCAGTATTTT CASSADGGLGDTQYF
TRBJ2-1 TRBV2 TRBD1 - TGTGCCAGCAGTGGCCCGGGACAGGGAGGAGAGCAGTTCTTC CASSGPGQGGEQFF
TRBJ1-2 TRBV3-1 - few TGTGCCAGCAGCCCAGTTGACAGGATAAACTATGGCTACACCTTC CASSPVDRINYGYTF
TRBJ2-4 TRBV30 - - TGTGCCTGGAAGGGAGGACTTGCCAAAAACATTCAGTACTTC CAWKGGLAKNIQYF
TRBJ2-1 TRBV27 - - TGTGCCAGCAGTTTGAGGACAGTAATCAATGAGCAGTTCTTC CASSLRTVINEQFF
TRBJ2-5 TRBV7-9 TRBD1 - TGTGCCAGCAGCTTAACGCGCACAGGGGGCGGAGAGACCCAGTACTTC CASSLTRTGGGETQYF
TRBJ2-1 TRBV6-2/TRBV6-3 TRBD2 - TGTGCCAGCAAGTCGGGGGGGCTAGCGAGGTACAATGAGCAGTTCTTC CASKSGGLARYNEQFF
TRBJ2-1 TRBV12-3/TRBV12-4 - - TGTGCCAGCAGTTTAGTCCGCAAAGGGCAGGACAATGAGCAGTTCTTC CASSLVRKGQDNEQFF
TRBJ1-6 TRBV19 - - TGTGCCAGTAGGACGGTGAGCTCCTATAATTCACCCCTCCACTTT CASRTVSSYNSPLHF
TRBJ1-1 TRBV7-9 - - TGTGCCAGCAGCTTAGAGGGCGGGTTGAACACTGAAGCTTTCTTT CASSLEGGLNTEAFF
TRBJ2-3 TRBV5-1 - few TGCGCCAGCACAAGGGGAGAGTTGGATACGCAGTATTTT CASTRGELDTQYF
TRBJ2-7 TRBV4-3 - few TGCGCCAGCAGCCAAGAGGGCGGGTCCTCCTCCTACGAGCAGTACTTC CASSQEGGSSSYEQYF
TRBJ2-7 TRBV6-6 - few TGTGCCAGCAGTTACTGGGAAGGGGGGAGGGCTTACGAGCAGTACTTC CASSYWEGGRAYEQYF
TRBJ2-1 TRBV29-1 - - TGCAGCGCCTGGAAGGGGGGAACATCTGTCAATGAGCAGTTCTTC CSAWKGGTSVNEQFF
TRBJ2-1 TRBV24-1 TRBD2 many TGTGCCACCCGGCCGGGGGGACCCTACAATGAGCAGTTCTTC CATRPGGPYNEQFF
TRBJ2-5 TRBV6-2/TRBV6-3 - - TGTGCCAGCAGTTACCCGACCCTTATGGGAGAGACCCAGTACTTC CASSYPTLMGETQYF
TRBJ2-7 TRBV4-3 - few TGCGCCAGCAGCCAAGAAAGGGTCCCAGGGCGCGAGCAGTACTTC CASSQERVPGREQYF
TRBJ1-5 TRBV12-3/TRBV12-4 - - TGTGCCAGCAGTTTAGCTTCCAGGCAGGGCAATCAGCCCCAGCATTTT CASSLASRQGNQPQHF
TRBJ1-1 TRBV12-3/TRBV12-4 TRBD1 few TGTGCCAGCAGTCTGGGGACAGTTTCCCCCGACGTGGCTTTCTTT CASSLGTVSPDVAFF
TRBJ2-2 TRBV4-3 - - TGCGCCAGCAGCCCCTACCTTGGGGGCGGGGAGCTGTTTTTT CASSPYLGGGELFF